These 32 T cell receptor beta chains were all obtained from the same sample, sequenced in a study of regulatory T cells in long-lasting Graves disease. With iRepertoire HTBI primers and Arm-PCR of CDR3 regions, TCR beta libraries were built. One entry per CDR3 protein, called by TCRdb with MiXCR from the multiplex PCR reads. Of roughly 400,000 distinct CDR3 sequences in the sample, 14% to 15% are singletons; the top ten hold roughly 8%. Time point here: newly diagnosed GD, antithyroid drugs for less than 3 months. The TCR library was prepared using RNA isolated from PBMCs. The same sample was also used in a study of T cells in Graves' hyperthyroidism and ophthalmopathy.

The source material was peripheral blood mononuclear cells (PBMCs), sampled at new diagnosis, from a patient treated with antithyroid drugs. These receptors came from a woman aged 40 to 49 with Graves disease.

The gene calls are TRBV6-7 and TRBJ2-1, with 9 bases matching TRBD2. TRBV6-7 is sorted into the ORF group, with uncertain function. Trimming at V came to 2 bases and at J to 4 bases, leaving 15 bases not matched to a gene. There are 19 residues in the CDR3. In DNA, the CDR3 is TGTGCCAGCAGTTACAGGCCTAGCGGGAAGAGAGGGGCGTACAATGAGCAGTTCTTC. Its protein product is CASSYRPSGKRGAYNEQFF.

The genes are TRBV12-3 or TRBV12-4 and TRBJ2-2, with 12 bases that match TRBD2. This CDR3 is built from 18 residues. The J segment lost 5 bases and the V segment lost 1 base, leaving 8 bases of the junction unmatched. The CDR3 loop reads CASSLGALLAGGTGELFF. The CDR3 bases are TGTGCCAGCAGTTTAGGGGCCCTACTAGCGGGAGGAACCGGGGAGCTGTTTTTT.

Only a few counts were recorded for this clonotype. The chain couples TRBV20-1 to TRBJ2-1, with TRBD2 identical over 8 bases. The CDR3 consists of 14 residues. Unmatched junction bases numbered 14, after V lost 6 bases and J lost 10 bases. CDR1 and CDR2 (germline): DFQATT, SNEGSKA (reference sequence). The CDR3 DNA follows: TGCAGTGCCCCACCCGGGAGGGGGGGCAGAGAGCAGTTCTTC. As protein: CSAPPGRGGREQFF.

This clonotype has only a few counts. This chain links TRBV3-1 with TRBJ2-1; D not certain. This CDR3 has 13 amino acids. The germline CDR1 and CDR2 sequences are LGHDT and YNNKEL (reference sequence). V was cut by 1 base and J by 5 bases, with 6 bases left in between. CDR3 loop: CASSQVGDNEQFF. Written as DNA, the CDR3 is TGTGCCAGCAGCCAAGTTGGGGACAATGAGCAGTTCTTC.

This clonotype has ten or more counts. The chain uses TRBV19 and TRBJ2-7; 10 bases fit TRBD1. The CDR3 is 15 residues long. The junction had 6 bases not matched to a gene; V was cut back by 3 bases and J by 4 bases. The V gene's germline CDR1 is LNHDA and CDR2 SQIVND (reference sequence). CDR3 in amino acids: CASSIATGGSYEQYF. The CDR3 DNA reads TGTGCCAGTAGTATCGCGACAGGGGGCTCATACGAGCAGTACTTC.

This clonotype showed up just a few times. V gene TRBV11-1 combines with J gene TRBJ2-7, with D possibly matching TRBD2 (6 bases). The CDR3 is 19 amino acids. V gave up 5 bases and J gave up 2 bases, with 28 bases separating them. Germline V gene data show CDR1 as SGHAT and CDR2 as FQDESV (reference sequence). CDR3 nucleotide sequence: TGTGCCAGCAGCCAAGCGGGCAGGAGATACAGTGAACTGACCTACGAGCAGTACTTC. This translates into CASSQAGRRYSELTYEQYF.

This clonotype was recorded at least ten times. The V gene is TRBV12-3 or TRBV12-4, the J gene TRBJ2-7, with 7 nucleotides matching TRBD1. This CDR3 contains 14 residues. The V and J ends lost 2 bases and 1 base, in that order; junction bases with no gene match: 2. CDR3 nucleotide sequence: TGTGCCAGCAGTTTACCGGGACAGTCCTACGAGCAGTACTTC. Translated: CASSLPGQSYEQYF.

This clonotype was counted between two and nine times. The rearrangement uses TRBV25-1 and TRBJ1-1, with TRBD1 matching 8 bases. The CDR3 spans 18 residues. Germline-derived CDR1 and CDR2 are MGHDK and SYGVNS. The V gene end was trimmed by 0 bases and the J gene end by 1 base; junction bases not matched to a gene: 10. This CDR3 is CASSEYYIGQGQNTEAFF. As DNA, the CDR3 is TGTGCCAGCAGTGAATATTATATAGGACAGGGACAGAACACTGAAGCTTTCTTT.

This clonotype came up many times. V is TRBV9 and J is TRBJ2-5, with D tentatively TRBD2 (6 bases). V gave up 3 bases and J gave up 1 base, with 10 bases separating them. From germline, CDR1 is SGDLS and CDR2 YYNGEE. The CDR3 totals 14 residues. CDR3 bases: TGTGCCAGCAGCGAGTGGGGAGGCCAAGAGACCCAGTACTTC. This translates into CASSEWGGQETQYF.

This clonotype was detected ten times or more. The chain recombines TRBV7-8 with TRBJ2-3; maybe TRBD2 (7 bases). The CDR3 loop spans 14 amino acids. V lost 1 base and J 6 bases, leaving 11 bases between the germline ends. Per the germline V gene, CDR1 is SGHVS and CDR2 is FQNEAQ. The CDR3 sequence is CASSLGGGVDTQYF. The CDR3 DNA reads TGTGCCAGCAGCTTAGGAGGGGGGGTGGATACGCAGTATTTT. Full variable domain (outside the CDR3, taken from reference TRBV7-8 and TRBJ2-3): GAGVSQSPRYKVAKRGQDVALRCDPISGHVSLFWYQQALGQGPEFLTYFQNEAQLDKSGLPSDRFFAERPEGSVSTLKIQRTQQEDSAVYLCASSLGGGVDTQYFGPGTRLTVL.

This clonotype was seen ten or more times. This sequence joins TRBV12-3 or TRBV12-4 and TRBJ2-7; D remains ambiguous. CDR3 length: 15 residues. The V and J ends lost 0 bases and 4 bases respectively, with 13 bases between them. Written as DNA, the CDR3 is TGTGCCAGCAGTTTAGCCCCTATCCCAAGGTACGAGCAGTACTTC. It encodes CASSLAPIPRYEQYF.

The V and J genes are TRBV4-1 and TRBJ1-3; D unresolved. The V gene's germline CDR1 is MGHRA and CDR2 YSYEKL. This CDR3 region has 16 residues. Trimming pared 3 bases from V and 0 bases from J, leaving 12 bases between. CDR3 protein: CASSHTNAFSGNTIYF. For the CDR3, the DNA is TGCGCCAGCAGCCACACAAATGCCTTCTCTGGAAACACCATATATTTT.

The CDR3 reads CASTRNSNQPQHF. As DNA, the CDR3 is TGTGCCAGCACGCGTAATAGCAATCAGCCCCAGCATTTT. The rearrangement uses TRBV6-1 and TRBJ1-5; D ambiguous. V lost 7 bases and J lost 0, with 7 bases in between. The V gene's germline CDR1 is MNHNS and CDR2 SASEGT. This CDR3 region has 13 residues.

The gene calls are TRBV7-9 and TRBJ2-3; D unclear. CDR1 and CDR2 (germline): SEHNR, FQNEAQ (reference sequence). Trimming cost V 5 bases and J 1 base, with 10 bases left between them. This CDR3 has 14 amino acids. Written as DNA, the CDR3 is TGTGCCAGCAGCGGGTGGGAAGGCACAGATACGCAGTATTTT. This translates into CASSGWEGTDTQYF. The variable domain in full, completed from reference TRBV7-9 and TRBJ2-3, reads DTGVSQNPRHKITKRGQNVTFRCDPISEHNRLYWYRQTLGQGPEFLTYFQNEAQLEKSRLLSDRFSAERPKGSFSTLEIQRTEQGDSAMYLCASSGWEGTDTQYFGPGTRLTVL.

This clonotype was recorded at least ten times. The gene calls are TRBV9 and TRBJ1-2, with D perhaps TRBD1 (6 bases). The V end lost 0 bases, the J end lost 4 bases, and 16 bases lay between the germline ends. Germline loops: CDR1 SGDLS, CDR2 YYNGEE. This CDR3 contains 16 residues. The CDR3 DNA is TGTGCCAGCAGCGTAGTAGACGGGCAGGGGAGCTATGGCTACACCTTC. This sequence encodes CASSVVDGQGSYGYTF.

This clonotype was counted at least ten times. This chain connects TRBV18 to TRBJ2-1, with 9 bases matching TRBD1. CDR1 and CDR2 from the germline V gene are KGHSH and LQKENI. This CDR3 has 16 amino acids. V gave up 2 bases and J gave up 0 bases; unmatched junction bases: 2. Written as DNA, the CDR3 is TGTGCCAGCTCACCAGGGACAGGGTTCTCCTACAATGAGCAGTTCTTC. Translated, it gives CASSPGTGFSYNEQFF.

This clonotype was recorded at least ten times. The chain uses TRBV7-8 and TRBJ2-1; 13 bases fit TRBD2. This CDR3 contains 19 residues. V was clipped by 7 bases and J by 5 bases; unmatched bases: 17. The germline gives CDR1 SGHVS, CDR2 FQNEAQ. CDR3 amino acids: CASNLLGLAGIWENNEQFF. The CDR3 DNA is TGTGCCAGCAACCTTTTGGGACTAGCGGGAATATGGGAGAACAATGAGCAGTTCTTC. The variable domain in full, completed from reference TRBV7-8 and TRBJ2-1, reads GAGVSQSPRYKVAKRGQDVALRCDPISGHVSLFWYQQALGQGPEFLTYFQNEAQLDKSGLPSDRFFAERPEGSVSTLKIQRTQQEDSAVYLCASNLLGLAGIWENNEQFFGPGTRLTVL.

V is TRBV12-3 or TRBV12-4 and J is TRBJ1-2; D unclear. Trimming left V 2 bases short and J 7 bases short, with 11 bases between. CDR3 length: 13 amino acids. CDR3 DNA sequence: TGTGCCAGCAGTTTAAGCGGGAGTGGTGGCTACACCTTC. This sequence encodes CASSLSGSGGYTF.

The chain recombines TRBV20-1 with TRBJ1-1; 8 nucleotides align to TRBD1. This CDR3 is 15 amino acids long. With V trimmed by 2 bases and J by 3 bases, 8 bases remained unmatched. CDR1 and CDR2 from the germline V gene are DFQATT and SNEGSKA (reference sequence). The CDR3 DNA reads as TGCAGTGCTAGACCCTCAGGGGGCGCTGACACTGAAGCTTTCTTT. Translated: CSARPSGGADTEAFF.

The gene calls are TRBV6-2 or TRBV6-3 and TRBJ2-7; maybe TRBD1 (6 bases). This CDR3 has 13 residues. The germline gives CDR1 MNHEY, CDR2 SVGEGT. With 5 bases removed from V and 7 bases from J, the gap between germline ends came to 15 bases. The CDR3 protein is CASSEYSTGEQYF. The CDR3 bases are TGTGCCAGCAGTGAATATAGCACAGGGGAGCAGTACTTC.

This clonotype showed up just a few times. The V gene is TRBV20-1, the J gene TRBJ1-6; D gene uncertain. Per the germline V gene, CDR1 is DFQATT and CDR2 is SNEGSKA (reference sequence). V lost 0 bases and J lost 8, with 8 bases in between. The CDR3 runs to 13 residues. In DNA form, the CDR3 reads TGCAGTGCTAGAGATATGGGAGATTCACCCCTCCACTTT. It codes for CSARDMGDSPLHF.

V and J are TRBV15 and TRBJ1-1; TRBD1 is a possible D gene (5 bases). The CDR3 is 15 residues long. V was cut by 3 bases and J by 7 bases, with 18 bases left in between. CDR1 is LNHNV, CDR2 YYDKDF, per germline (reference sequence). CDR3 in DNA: TGTGCCACCAGCAGCACCAGGGTGCCCGGGGGTGAAGCTTTCTTT. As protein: CATSSTRVPGGEAFF.

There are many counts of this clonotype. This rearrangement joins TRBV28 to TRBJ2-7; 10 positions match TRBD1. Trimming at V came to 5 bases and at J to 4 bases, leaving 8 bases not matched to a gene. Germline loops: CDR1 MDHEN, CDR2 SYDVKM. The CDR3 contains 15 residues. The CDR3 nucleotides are TGTGCCAGCAGTCCACTACCGGACAGGGGGTACGAGCAGTACTTC. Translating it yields CASSPLPDRGYEQYF.

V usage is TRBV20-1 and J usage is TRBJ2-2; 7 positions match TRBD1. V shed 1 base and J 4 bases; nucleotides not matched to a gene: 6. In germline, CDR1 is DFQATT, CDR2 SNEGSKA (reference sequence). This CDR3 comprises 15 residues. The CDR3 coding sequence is TGCAGTGCTAGAGTACAGGGGACGGGCACCGGGGAGCTGTTTTTT. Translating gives CSARVQGTGTGELFF.

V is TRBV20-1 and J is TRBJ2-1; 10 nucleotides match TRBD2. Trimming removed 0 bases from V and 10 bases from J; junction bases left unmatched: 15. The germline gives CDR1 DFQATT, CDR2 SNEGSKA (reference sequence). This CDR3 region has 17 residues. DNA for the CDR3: TGCAGTGCTAGAGATGGGGCTAGCGGGAGAACGTGGCGCGAGCAGTTCTTC. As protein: CSARDGASGRTWREQFF.

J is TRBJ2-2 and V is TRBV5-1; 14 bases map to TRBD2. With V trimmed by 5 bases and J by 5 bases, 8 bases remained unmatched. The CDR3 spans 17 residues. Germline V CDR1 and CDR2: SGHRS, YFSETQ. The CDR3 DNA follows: TGCGCCAGCAGGTCCGGGACTAGCGGGAGATATACCGGGGAGCTGTTTTTT. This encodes CASRSGTSGRYTGELFF.

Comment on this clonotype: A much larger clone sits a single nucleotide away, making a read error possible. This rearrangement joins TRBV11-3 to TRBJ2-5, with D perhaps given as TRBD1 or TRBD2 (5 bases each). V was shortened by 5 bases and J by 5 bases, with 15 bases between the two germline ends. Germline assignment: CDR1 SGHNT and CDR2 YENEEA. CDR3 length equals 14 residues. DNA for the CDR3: TGTGCCAGCAGCCCTACCTTCTGGGGGGAGACCCAGTACTTC. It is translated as CASSPTFWGETQYF.

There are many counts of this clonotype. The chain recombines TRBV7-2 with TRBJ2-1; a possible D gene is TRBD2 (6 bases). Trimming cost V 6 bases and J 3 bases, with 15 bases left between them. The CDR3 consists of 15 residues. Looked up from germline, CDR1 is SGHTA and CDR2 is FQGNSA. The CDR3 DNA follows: TGTGCCAGCAGTCCTTTAGCGGTCAACTACAATGAGCAGTTCTTC. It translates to CASSPLAVNYNEQFF.

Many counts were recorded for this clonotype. This CDR3 is CATSDTGQGGVEKLFF. DNA of the CDR3: TGTGCCACCAGTGACACCGGACAGGGAGGGGTTGAAAAACTGTTTTTT. The genes are TRBV24-1 and TRBJ1-4; 8 nucleotides match TRBD1. Germline CDR1 and CDR2: KGHDR and SFDVKD. After removal of 4 bases from V and 7 bases from J, the junction contained 10 bases not matched to a gene. The CDR3 sequence is 16 residues long.

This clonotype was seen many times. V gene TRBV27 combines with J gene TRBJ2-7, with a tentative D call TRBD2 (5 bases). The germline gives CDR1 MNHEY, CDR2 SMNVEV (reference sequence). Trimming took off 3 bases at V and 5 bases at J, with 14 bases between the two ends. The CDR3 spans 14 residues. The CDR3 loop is CASSFGGRGNEQYF. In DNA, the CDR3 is TGTGCCAGCAGTTTCGGAGGCCGTGGGAACGAGCAGTACTTC.

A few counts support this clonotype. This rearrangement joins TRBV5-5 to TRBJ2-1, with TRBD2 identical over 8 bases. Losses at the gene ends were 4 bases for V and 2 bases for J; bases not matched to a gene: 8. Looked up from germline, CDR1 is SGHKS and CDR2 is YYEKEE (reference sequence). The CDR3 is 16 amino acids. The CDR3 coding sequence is TGTGCCAGCAGCGGTCGAGCGGGAGAGGCCTACAATGAGCAGTTCTTC. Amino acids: CASSGRAGEAYNEQFF.

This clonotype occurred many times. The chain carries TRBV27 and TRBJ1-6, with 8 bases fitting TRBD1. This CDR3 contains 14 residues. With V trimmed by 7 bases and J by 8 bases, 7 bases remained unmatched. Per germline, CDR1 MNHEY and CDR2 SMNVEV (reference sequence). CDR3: CASTRTGLDSPLHF. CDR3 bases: TGTGCCAGCACTCGGACAGGGTTGGATTCACCCCTCCACTTT.